The 4 T cell receptor beta chains below come from one sample, sequenced in a study of shared clonotypes between healthy human individuals. Method: immunoSEQ multiplex PCR; TCRdb's copy keeps in-frame clones and lacks some. The sample has almost 750,000 clones; 55% to 75% are singletons. Source material: memory CD4+ T cells sorted from blood. Subset: CD45RA-negative fraction. The receptors shown here come from a woman under 40 in good health.

The chain carries TRBV18 and TRBJ1-1, with 10 bases identical to TRBD1. Germline CDR1 KGHSH, CDR2 LQKENI. After removal of 3 bases from V and 11 bases from J, the junction contained 9 bases not matched to a gene. This CDR3 spans 14 amino acids. DNA for the CDR3: TGTGCCAGCTCACCGCTGACAGGGGGCTTTGGGGCTTTCTTT. Translating it yields CASSPLTGGFGAFF. Complete variable domain (other parts from reference TRBV18 and TRBJ1-1): NAGVMQNPRHLVRRRGQEARLRCSPMKGHSHVYWYRQLPEEGLKFMVYLQKENIIDESGMPKERFSAEFPKEGPSILRIQQVVRGDSAAYFCASSPLTGGFGAFFGQGTRLTVV.

The V and J genes are TRBV27 and TRBJ2-3; the D gene is possibly TRBD2 (5 bases). Germline loops: CDR1 MNHEY, CDR2 SMNVEV (reference sequence). CDR3 length: 12 residues. Trimming removed 4 bases at V and 14 bases at J, with 16 bases between. CDR3 coding DNA: TGTGCCAGCAGTTCTTGGCAACTAGGAATGTATTTT. Translation: CASSSWQLGMYF.

The count of this clone is one. The chain employs TRBV28 and TRBJ2-3, with 14 bases identical to TRBD2. The CDR3 extends over 18 amino acids. The junction had 9 bases not matched to a gene; V was cut back by 6 bases and J by 1 base. The germline CDR1 and CDR2 sequences are MDHEN and SYDVKM. As DNA, the CDR3 is TGTGCCAGCAGCTTAGGGACTAGCGGGAGTCTGGGCACAGATACGCAGTATTTT. Protein sequence: CASSLGTSGSLGTDTQYF.

The chain employs TRBV19 and TRBJ2-5, with TRBD1 identical over 11 bases. Germline CDR1 is LNHDA and CDR2 is SQIVND (reference sequence). The CDR3 extends over 15 amino acids. With V trimmed by 7 bases and J by 4 bases, 8 bases remained unmatched. CDR3 region: CASTQGGTGGETQYF. The CDR3 nucleotides read TGTGCCAGTACCCAAGGGGGGACAGGGGGAGAGACCCAGTACTTC.